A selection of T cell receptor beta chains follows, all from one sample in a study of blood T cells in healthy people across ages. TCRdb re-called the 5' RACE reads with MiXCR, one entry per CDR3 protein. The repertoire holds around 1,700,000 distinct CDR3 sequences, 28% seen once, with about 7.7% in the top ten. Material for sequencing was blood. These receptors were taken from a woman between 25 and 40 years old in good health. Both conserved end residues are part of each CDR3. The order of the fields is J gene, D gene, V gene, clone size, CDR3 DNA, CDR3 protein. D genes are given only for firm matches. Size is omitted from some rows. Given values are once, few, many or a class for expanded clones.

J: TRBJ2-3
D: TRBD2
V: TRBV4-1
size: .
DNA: TGCGCCAGCAGCCAAGGAGGGACTAGCGGAGATACGCAGTATTTT
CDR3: CASSQGGTSGDTQYF

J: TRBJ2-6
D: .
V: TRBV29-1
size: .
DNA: TGCAGCGTTGAAGACAGGATGGTCTCTGGGGCCAACGTCCTGACTTTC
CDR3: CSVEDRMVSGANVLTF

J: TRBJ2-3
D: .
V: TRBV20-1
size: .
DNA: TGCAGTGCTCCCCATGCGGGGACCGGCGCAGATACGCAGTATTTT
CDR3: CSAPHAGTGADTQYF

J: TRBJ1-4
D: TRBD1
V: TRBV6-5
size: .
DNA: TGTGCCAGCAGTTACTCGCAGGGGGCGGGGGGATTCCTCTTGGAAAAACTGTTTTTT
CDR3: CASSYSQGAGGFLLEKLFF

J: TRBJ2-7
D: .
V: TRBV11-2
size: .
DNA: TGTGCCAGCAGCCTCACCTCTAATGAGCAGTACTTC
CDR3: CASSLTSNEQYF

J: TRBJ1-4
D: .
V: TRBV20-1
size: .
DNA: TGCAGTGCTAGAGCCTACAGGGAGGCTGAAAAACTGTTTTTT
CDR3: CSARAYREAEKLFF

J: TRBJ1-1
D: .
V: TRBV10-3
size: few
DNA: TGTGCCATTGCGGGACCGAGCTTTTTTGGCGCTTTCTTT
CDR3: CAIAGPSFFGAFF

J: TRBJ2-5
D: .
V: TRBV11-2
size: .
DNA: TGTGCCAGCCAGCGGAAAGAGACCCAGTACTTC
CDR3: CASQRKETQYF

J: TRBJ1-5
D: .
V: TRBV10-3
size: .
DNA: TGTGCCATCAGTGGGGGGGGAATGGGTCAGCCCCAGCATTTT
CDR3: CAISGGGMGQPQHF

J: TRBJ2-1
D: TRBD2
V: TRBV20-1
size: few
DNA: TGCAGTGCTAGCGCTACAGGACTAGCTGGGGGAAATGAGCAGTTCTTC
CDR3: CSASATGLAGGNEQFF

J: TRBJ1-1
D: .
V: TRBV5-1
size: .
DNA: TGCGCCAGCAGCTTGGCAGGACGGCGGGCGACTGAAGCTTTCTTT
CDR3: CASSLAGRRATEAFF

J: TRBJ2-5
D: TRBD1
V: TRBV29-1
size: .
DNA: TGCAGCGTTCTCGCCGGGACAGGGAACCAAGAGACCCAGTACTTC
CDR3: CSVLAGTGNQETQYF

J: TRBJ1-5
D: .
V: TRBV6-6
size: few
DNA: TGTGCCAGCAGTTCATACCAGGATAGCAATCAGCCCCAGCATTTT
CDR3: CASSSYQDSNQPQHF

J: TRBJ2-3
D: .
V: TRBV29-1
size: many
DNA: TGCAGCGTTGTCCGGCCAGAGGGGACTAGCACAGATACGCAGTATTTT
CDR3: CSVVRPEGTSTDTQYF

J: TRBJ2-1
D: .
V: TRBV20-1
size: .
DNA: TGCAGTGCTAGACTAGATGGGAGTCTTGGTGAGCAGTTCTTC
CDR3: CSARLDGSLGEQFF

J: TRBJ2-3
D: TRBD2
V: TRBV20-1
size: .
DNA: TGCAGTGCTAGAGACTCGCAGCGGGAGGTCGACAGCACAGATACGCAGTATTTT
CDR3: CSARDSQREVDSTDTQYF

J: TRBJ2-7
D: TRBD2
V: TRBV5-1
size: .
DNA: TGCGCCAGCAGCTTGGGAGTAGCGGGAGGGTCAGCGGAGCAGTACTTC
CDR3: CASSLGVAGGSAEQYF

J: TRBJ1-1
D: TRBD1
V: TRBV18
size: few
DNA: TGTGCCAGCTCACCGGACAGGGGGTCCACTCAAGCTTTCTTT
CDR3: CASSPDRGSTQAFF

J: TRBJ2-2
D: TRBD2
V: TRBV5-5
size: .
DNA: TGTGCCAGCAGCTTTCGCGGCGGGAGGACCGGGGAGCTGTTTTTT
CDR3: CASSFRGGRTGELFF